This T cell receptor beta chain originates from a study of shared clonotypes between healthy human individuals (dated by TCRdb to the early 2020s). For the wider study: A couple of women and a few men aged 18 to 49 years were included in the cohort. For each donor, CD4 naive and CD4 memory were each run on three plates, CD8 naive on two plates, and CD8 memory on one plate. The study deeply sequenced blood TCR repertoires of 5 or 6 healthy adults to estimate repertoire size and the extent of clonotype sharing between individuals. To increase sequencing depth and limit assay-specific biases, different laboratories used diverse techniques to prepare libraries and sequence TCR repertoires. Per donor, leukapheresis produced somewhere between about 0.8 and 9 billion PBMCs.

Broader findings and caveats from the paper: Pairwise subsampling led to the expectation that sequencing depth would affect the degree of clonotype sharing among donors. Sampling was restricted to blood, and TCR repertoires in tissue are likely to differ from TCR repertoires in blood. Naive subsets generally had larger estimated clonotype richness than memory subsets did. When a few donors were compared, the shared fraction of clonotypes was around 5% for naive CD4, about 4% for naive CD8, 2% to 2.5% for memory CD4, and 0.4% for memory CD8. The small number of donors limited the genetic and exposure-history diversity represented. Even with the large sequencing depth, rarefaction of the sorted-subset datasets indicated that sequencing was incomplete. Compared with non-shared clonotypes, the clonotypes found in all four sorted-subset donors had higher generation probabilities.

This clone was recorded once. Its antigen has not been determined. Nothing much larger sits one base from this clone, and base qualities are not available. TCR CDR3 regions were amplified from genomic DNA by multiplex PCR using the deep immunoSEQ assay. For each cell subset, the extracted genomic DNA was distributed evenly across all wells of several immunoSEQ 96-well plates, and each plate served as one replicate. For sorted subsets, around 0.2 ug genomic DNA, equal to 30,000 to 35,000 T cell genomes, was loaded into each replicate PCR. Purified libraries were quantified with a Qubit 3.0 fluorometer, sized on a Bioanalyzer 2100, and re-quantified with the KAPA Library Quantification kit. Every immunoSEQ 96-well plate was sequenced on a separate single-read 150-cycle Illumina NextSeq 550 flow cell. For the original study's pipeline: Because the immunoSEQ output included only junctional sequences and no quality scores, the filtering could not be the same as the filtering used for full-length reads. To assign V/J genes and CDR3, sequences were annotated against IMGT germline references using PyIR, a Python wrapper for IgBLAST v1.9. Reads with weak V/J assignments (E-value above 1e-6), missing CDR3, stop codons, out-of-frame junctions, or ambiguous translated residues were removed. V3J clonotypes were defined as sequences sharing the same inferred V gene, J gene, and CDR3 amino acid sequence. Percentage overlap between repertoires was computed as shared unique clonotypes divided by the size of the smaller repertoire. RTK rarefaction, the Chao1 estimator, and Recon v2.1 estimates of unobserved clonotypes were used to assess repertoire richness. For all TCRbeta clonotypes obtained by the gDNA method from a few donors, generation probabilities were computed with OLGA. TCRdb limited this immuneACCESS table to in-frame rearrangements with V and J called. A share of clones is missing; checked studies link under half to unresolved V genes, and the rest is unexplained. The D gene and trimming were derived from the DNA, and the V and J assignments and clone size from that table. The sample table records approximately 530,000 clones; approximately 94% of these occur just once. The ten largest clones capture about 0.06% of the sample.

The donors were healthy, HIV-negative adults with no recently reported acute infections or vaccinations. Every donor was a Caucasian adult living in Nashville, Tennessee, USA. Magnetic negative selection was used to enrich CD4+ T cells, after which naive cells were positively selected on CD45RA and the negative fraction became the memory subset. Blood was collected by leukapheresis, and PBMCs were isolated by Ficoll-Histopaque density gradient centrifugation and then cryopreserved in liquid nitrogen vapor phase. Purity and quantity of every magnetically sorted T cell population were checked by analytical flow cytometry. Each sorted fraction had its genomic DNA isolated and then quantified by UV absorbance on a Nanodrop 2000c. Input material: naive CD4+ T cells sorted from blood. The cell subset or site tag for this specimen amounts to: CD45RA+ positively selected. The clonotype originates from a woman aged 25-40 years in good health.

The nucleotides read TGTGCCAGCAGCTTAGGTTCCGGAAGAAGAAACTACGAGCAGTACTTC. This yields the protein CASSLGSGRRNYEQYF. The V and J segments used are TRBV7-9 and TRBJ2-7; confidence is insufficient to name the D gene. V sheds 1 base and J sheds 3 bases, leaving 16 bases between their ends. Taken from cysteine to phenylalanine, the CDR3 has 16 residues. The sequence is cut down to CDR3 DNA, 48 bases in frame from base 1. According to the germline V gene (reference sequence), CDR1 reads SEHNR and CDR2 reads FQNEAQ.